This entry features one TCR beta chain sequence. The germline V gene encodes CDR1 MNHEY and CDR2 SVGEGT. The germline V and J ends were trimmed by 11 bases and 7 bases, with 15 bases remaining between them. This CDR3 spans 12 amino acids. The sequenced target, TCR beta, came from blood CD8+ and CD4+ T cells. Reverse transcription used about 0.45 to 1 ug RNA and random hexamers. By means of immunoSEQ multiplex PCR, TCR beta CDR3 spanning 54 Vbeta and 13 Jbeta underwent amplification. MiXCR was run by TCRdb on the immunoSEQ multiplex PCR reads, yielding one entry per CDR3 protein. The sample has 150,000 to 200,000 distinct CDR3 sequences; around nine tenths are singletons. The sample comes from a study of CD8 T cells in Susac syndrome.

The origin of this receptor is a human donor with Susac syndrome. This chain links TRBV6-2 or TRBV6-3 with TRBJ1-5; D is undetermined. The sample taken for sequencing was CD4+ T cells from PBMCs. The CDR3 DNA is TGTGCCGGAAAATTTCAAGGGCAGCCCCAGCATTTT. Amino acid sequence: CAGKFQGQPQHF.